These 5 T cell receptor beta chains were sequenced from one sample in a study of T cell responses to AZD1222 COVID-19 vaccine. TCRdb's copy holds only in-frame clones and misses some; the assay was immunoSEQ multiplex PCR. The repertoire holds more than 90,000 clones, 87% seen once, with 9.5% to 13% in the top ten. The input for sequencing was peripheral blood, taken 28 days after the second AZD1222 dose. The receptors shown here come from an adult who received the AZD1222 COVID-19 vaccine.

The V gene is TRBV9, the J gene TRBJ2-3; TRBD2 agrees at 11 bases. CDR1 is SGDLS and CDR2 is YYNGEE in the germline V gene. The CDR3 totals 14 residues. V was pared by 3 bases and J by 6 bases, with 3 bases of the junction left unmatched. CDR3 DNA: TGTGCCAGCAGCGAGGGGACTAGCGGCGATACGCAGTATTTT. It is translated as CASSEGTSGDTQYF.

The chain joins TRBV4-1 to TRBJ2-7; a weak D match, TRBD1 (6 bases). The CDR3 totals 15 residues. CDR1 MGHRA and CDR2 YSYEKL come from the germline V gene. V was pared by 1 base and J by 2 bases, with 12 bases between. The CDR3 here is CASSQVKDSTYEQYF. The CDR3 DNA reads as TGCGCCAGCAGCCAAGTTAAGGACAGTACCTACGAGCAGTACTTC.

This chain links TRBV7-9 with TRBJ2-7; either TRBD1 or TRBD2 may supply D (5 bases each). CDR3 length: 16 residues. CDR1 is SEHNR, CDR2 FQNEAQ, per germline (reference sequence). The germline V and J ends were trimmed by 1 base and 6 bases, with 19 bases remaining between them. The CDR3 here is CASSLVWGRHSGEQYF. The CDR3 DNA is TGTGCCAGCAGCTTAGTGTGGGGACGGCATTCCGGCGAGCAGTACTTC.

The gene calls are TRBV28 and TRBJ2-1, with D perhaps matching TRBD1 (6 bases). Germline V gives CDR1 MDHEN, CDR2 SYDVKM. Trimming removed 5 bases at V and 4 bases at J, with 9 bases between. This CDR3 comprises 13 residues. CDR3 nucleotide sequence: TGTGCCAGCAGTGGGACAAGATACAATGAGCAGTTCTTC. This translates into CASSGTRYNEQFF.

The CDR3 DNA reads as TGTGCCAGCAGCCCGGACAGAGATCAGCCCCAGCATTTT. Amino acids: CASSPDRDQPQHF. The gene calls are TRBV3-1 (or the pseudogene TRBV3-2) and TRBJ1-5, with D possibly being TRBD1 (6 bases). CDR1 is LGHDT, CDR2 YNNKEL, per germline (reference sequence). The CDR3 sequence is 13 residues long. Trimming removed 4 bases at V and 5 bases at J, with 9 bases between.